What follows describes a single TCR beta chain. The sample comes from a study of blood T cell repertoires in COVID-19. Study-level information: Acute-phase and convalescent COVID-19 samples originated in the United States, Italy and Spain. T cells, B-cell-depleted T cells, or PBMCs provided the cDNA or gDNA that served as material.

The V segment lost 0 bases and the J segment 0 bases; nucleotides outside the gene matches: 6. Germline V gives CDR1 SGHNT, CDR2 YYREEE (reference sequence). The CDR3 is 16 residues long. Authors' analysis steps: Counts of nucleated cells, estimated from reference gene primer amplification, were obtained. Using immunoSEQ multiplex PCR, the repertoire was profiled, and TCRdb retains in-frame clones only, with some absent. V and J calls and clone size are copied from that table; D and trimming were computed from the DNA. The sample lists some 95,000 clones, under 85% occurring once. Sequenced material: peripheral blood. The sequence was obtained from a man between 65 and 85 years old with acute or convalescent COVID-19. The V call is TRBV5-4, the J call TRBJ2-7; 7 positions match TRBD1. CDR3 protein: CASSLGTGTLSYEQYF. The CDR3 DNA is TGTGCCAGCAGCTTGGGGACAGGCACCCTCTCCTACGAGCAGTACTTC.